This entry lists 24 T cell receptor beta chains sequenced from one sample in a study of blood T cells in healthy people across ages. A second PCR of 7 to 11 cycles used a sample-barcoded 5' primer and a J-beta primer mix. One entry per CDR3 protein results from TCRdb running MiXCR on the 5' RACE reads. There are more than 900,000 distinct CDR3 sequences in the sample; approximately 25% occur only once, and 0.75% lies in the top ten. These same records also appear under a second study, on T cells of mothers and their children.

Sequencing was carried out using blood. These receptors were taken from a girl aged 2 to 10 in good health.

The chain joins TRBV29-1 to TRBJ2-2; 10 bases align to TRBD1. J lost 3 bases, V lost 4 bases, and 5 bases had no gene match. This CDR3 is 15 amino acids long. In germline, CDR1 is SQVTM, CDR2 ANQGSEA. For the CDR3, the DNA is TGCAGCGTTGGGGGGACAGGGGAGTACACCGGGGAGCTGTTTTTT. Encoded protein: CSVGGTGEYTGELFF.

This chain joins TRBV7-9 and TRBJ2-3, with 11 bases matching TRBD2. The CDR3 spans 18 residues. V lost 4 bases and J lost 1; bases outside the gene matches: 10. Looked up from germline, CDR1 is SEHNR and CDR2 is FQNEAQ (reference sequence). The CDR3 is CASSSDGSSGRRTDTQYF. CDR3 sequence (DNA): TGTGCCAGCAGCTCGGACGGTTCTAGCGGGAGGCGCACAGATACGCAGTATTTT. The full variable domain, with the rest looked up from reference TRBV7-9 and TRBJ2-3, is DTGVSQNPRHKITKRGQNVTFRCDPISEHNRLYWYRQTLGQGPEFLTYFQNEAQLEKSRLLSDRFSAERPKGSFSTLEIQRTEQGDSAMYLCASSSDGSSGRRTDTQYFGPGTRLTVL.

This clonotype was picked up a small number of times. The V and J genes are TRBV29-1 and TRBJ2-5; 13 bases fit TRBD2. The CDR3 length is 14 residues. J gave up 5 bases and V 6 bases, and 6 bases lay outside the gene matches. Germline loops: CDR1 SQVTM, CDR2 ANQGSEA. CDR3 bases: TGCAGCGTCGGGACTAGCGGGAACCGGGAGACCCAGTACTTC. It encodes CSVGTSGNRETQYF.

This chain connects TRBV7-2 to TRBJ2-5; D uncertain. V dropped 5 bases and J dropped 0 bases, with 10 bases sitting between them. The germline V gene has CDR1 SGHTA and CDR2 FQGNSA. The CDR3 has 14 residues. CDR3 DNA: TGTGCCAGCAGCCCTTCTTCCCACCAAGAGACCCAGTACTTC. It encodes CASSPSSHQETQYF.

This clonotype has a handful of counts. This rearrangement joins TRBV2 to TRBJ2-5; 7 bases align to TRBD2. CDR1 and CDR2 from the germline V gene are SNHLY and FYNNEI. The length of the CDR3 is 13 residues. Trimming cost V 10 bases and J 7 bases; bases outside gene matches: 12. The CDR3 protein is CATREAGVLTQYF. The CDR3 coding sequence is TGTGCCACAAGGGAGGCGGGGGTGTTGACCCAGTACTTC.

As DNA, the CDR3 is TGTGCCAGCAGTTCGTTACTAGCGGGAGGGAGGGAGACCCAGTACTTC. Residues: CASSSLLAGGRETQYF. The chain carries TRBV12-3 or TRBV12-4 and TRBJ2-5; 13 bases line up with TRBD2. V dropped 4 bases and J dropped 5; count of bases not matched to a gene: 7. The CDR3 runs to 16 residues.

The genes are TRBV7-9 and TRBJ2-7; 8 nucleotides line up with TRBD2. The CDR3 loop spans 12 amino acids. V shed 5 bases, J shed 7 bases, and the junction held 4 bases outside the gene matches. Germline V gene sequence: CDR1 SEHNR, CDR2 FQNEAQ (reference sequence). CDR3 sequence: CASSDTSGEQYF. DNA for the CDR3: TGTGCCAGCAGCGACACTAGCGGTGAGCAGTACTTC.

The table lists this clonotype with a few counts. The rearrangement uses TRBV7-2 and TRBJ2-1; 9 bases are a match to TRBD2. Germline CDR1 SGHTA, CDR2 FQGNSA. The CDR3 length is 14 residues. The V gene end was trimmed by 5 bases and the J gene end by 9 bases; junction bases not matched to a gene: 8. CDR3 bases: TGTGCCAGCAGCCTTCATAGCGGGAGAAGTGAGCAGTTCTTC. Protein product: CASSLHSGRSEQFF.

This clonotype was recorded a few times. V and J are TRBV19 and TRBJ1-5, with a possible D match to TRBD1 (6 bases). The V end lost 7 bases, the J end lost 5 bases, and 12 bases lay between the germline ends. This CDR3 has 13 amino acids. Germline V CDR1 and CDR2: LNHDA, SQIVND (reference sequence). DNA for the CDR3: TGTGCCAGTAACCTGGACAGAGATCAGCCCCAGCATTTT. Its protein is CASNLDRDQPQHF. The complete variable domain, with remaining parts taken from reference TRBV19 and TRBJ1-5, reads DGGITQSPKYLFRKEGQNVTLSCEQNLNHDAMYWYRQDPGQGLRLIYYSQIVNDFQKGDIAEGYSVSREKKESFPLTVTSAQKNPTAFYLCASNLDRDQPQHFGDGTRLSIL.

This clonotype occurred a few times. This chain connects TRBV4-3 to TRBJ2-5; a possible D gene is TRBD1 (6 bases). Germline V gene data show CDR1 as LGHNA and CDR2 as YSLEER. The V gene lost 1 base and the J gene lost 5 bases, with 11 bases spanning the gap. CDR3 size: 14 residues. CDR3 protein: CASSQVGQLETQYF. CDR3 nucleotide sequence: TGCGCCAGCAGCCAAGTAGGACAGCTGGAGACCCAGTACTTC.

This clonotype was detected once. The chain is built from TRBV20-1 and TRBJ2-1; tentative D call: TRBD2 (5 bases). This CDR3 spans 14 amino acids. Germline V CDR1 and CDR2: DFQATT, SNEGSKA (reference sequence). V lost 3 bases and J lost 7, with 16 bases in between. The CDR3 here is CSARPGVMRNEQFF. CDR3 nucleotides: TGCAGTGCTAGGCCCGGGGTTATGAGGAATGAGCAGTTCTTC.

This clonotype turned up a few times. The CDR3 does not end in the conserved phenylalanine or tryptophan, so this is likely a read error. The rearrangement uses TRBV7-2 and TRBJ2-3, with D hard to call. This CDR3 comprises 13 residues. CDR1 is SGHTA and CDR2 is FQGNSA in the germline V gene. The V gene lost 3 bases and the J gene lost 3 bases, with 7 bases spanning the gap. As DNA, the CDR3 is TGTGCCAGCAGCTTGCCAAGGACAGATACGCAGTATGTT. It codes for CASSLPRTDTQYV.

The rearrangement joins TRBV10-3 to TRBJ2-3, with D possibly matching TRBD2 (5 bases). V lost 6 bases and J 6 bases, leaving 10 bases between the germline ends. Germline V gene data show CDR1 as ENHRY and CDR2 as SYGVKD. The length of the CDR3 is 12 residues. The CDR3 region has the DNA TGTGCCATCAGGGACTTGTTGGATACGCAGTATTTT. Translation gives CAIRDLLDTQYF.

This clonotype was seen at least ten times. The chain carries TRBV6-5 and TRBJ1-2, with 8 positions matching TRBD1. The V segment lost 4 bases and the J segment 4 bases; nucleotides outside the gene matches: 5. Germline V gene sequence: CDR1 MNHEY, CDR2 SVGAGI. This CDR3 is built from 14 residues. This CDR3 is CASSSLQGVYGYTF. The CDR3 nucleotides are TGTGCCAGCAGTTCTCTACAGGGGGTCTATGGCTACACCTTC.

This chain connects TRBV12-3 or TRBV12-4 to TRBJ1-2, with D tentatively TRBD1 (5 bases). The V end was cut by 2 bases, the J end by 4 bases, with 14 bases between. This CDR3 spans 15 amino acids. Here the CDR3 DNA reads TGTGCCAGCAGTTTAAGTCCAGGGAGCTTCTATGGCTACACCTTC. This encodes CASSLSPGSFYGYTF.

This clonotype was found many times. The chain is built from TRBV5-1 and TRBJ1-2; tentatively, D is TRBD1 (6 bases). This CDR3 spans 12 amino acids. With 1 base removed from V and 8 bases from J, the gap between germline ends came to 9 bases. CDR1 and CDR2 from the germline V gene are SGHRS and YFSETQ. CDR3 nucleotides: TGCGCCAGCAGCTTGACAGGGACCGGCTACACCTTC. It yields the protein CASSLTGTGYTF.

The CDR3 DNA reads TGCAGTGCAAAACCTTCTAGCGGGAGGAGAGAGACCCAGTACTTC. Translating gives CSAKPSSGRRETQYF. The genes are TRBV20-1 and TRBJ2-1; 11 bases match TRBD2. The last part of the DNA fits TRBJ2-5 better; the J call may be wrong. Germline V lookup: CDR1 DFQATT, CDR2 SNEGSKA (reference sequence). The CDR3 is 15 amino acids.

The rearrangement links TRBV2 to TRBJ2-3; maybe TRBD2 (6 bases). The V gene lost 7 bases and the J gene lost 3 bases, with 32 bases spanning the gap. CDR1 is SNHLY and CDR2 is FYNNEI in the germline V gene. This CDR3 is built from 20 residues. CDR3 protein: CASIREGRYGVPGLTDTQYF. Written as DNA, the CDR3 is TGTGCCAGCATTCGTGAGGGGAGGTACGGGGTCCCCGGGTTGACAGATACGCAGTATTTT.

This clonotype was seen only a few times. The chain uses TRBV7-9 and TRBJ2-5; D possibly matches TRBD1 or TRBD2 (5 bases each). The V and J ends lost 1 base and 5 bases respectively, with 14 bases between them. This CDR3 has 15 residues. Germline V gene sequence: CDR1 SEHNR, CDR2 FQNEAQ (reference sequence). DNA of the CDR3: TGTGCCAGCAGCTTAGAGATTGCATGGGGGGAGACCCAGTACTTC. Translating it yields CASSLEIAWGETQYF.

V gene TRBV20-1 combines with J gene TRBJ2-7; perhaps TRBD2 as D (6 bases). Trimming removed 0 bases at V and 2 bases at J, with 14 bases between. In germline, CDR1 is DFQATT, CDR2 SNEGSKA (reference sequence). CDR3 length: 15 residues. The DNA of the CDR3 is TGCAGTGCTAGAGATGAGAGGGACTCAACCTACGAGCAGTACTTC. This codes for CSARDERDSTYEQYF.

The chain employs TRBV7-2 and TRBJ1-1; the D gene is possibly TRBD1 (5 bases). Trimming removed 8 bases at V and 4 bases at J, with 14 bases between. Germline V gives CDR1 SGHTA, CDR2 FQGNSA. This CDR3 has 13 residues. The chain's CDR3 is CASSRGRGTEAFF. The CDR3 nucleotides read TGTGCCAGCTCTCGGGGGAGGGGCACTGAAGCTTTCTTT.

In its sample, this clonotype was seen a few times. This sequence joins TRBV7-9 and TRBJ2-2; tentative D call: TRBD2 (5 bases). The CDR3 covers 13 residues. Per germline, CDR1 SEHNR and CDR2 FQNEAQ (reference sequence). CDR3 amino acids: CVSGGPNTGELFF. The CDR3, as DNA: TGTGTGTCTGGAGGACCAAACACCGGGGAGCTGTTTTTT.

This clonotype was picked up a small number of times. V gene TRBV6-2 or TRBV6-3 combines with J gene TRBJ1-2, with D unresolved. Germline CDR1 reads MNHEY; CDR2 reads SVGEGT. This CDR3 is 14 amino acids long. The ends were cut back, 0 bases at V and 6 bases at J, with 11 bases in the middle. Here the CDR3 reads CASSYSNGLNGYTF. For the CDR3, the DNA is TGTGCCAGCAGTTACTCGAACGGATTAAATGGCTACACCTTC.

This clonotype showed up just a few times. This rearrangement joins TRBV27 to TRBJ2-5, with unresolved D. The DNA end lines up better with TRBJ2-7; the J call may be wrong. The germline V gene encodes CDR1 MNHEY and CDR2 SMNVEV (reference sequence). The CDR3 length is 16 residues. CDR3 sequence (DNA): TGTGCCAGCAGTTTATTAAGGGCAGAAAAATTCTACGAGCAGTACTTC. This sequence encodes CASSLLRAEKFYEQYF.